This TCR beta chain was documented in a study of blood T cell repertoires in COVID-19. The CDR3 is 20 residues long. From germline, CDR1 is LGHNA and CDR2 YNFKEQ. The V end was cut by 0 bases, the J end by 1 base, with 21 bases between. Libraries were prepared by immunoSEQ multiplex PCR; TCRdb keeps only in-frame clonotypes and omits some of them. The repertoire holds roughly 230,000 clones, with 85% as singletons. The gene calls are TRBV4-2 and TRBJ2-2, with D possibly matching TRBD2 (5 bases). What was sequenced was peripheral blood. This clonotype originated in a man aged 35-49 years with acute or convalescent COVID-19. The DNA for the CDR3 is TGTGCCAGCAGCCAAGATCCCCTACTAGGTCCTGGAAAGAACACCGGGGAGCTGTTTTTT. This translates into CASSQDPLLGPGKNTGELFF.